The entry below describes one T cell receptor (beta chain). V gave up 4 bases and J gave up 7 bases; unmatched junction bases: 7. The CDR3 contains 13 residues. Germline V gene lookup returns CDR1 SGHTA and CDR2 FQGNSA. The data belong to a study of blood T cell repertoires in COVID-19. In the source study's methods: Amplified reference gene primers provided the basis for estimating nucleated cell counts. Repertoires were generated with immunoSEQ multiplex PCR, while TCRdb's copy carries only in-frame clones and drops some. V and J calls and clone size follow that table, whereas D and trimming were derived from the DNA. The sample yields 120,000 to 150,000 clones, 80% seen once.

The genes are TRBV7-2 and TRBJ2-7, with TRBD1 identical over 7 bases. The origin of this receptor is a woman in her 50s with acute or convalescent COVID-19. The sample taken for sequencing was peripheral blood. The CDR3 region is CASSSRTGGEQYF. The CDR3 nucleotides are TGTGCCAGCAGCTCGAGGACAGGCGGGGAGCAGTACTTC.